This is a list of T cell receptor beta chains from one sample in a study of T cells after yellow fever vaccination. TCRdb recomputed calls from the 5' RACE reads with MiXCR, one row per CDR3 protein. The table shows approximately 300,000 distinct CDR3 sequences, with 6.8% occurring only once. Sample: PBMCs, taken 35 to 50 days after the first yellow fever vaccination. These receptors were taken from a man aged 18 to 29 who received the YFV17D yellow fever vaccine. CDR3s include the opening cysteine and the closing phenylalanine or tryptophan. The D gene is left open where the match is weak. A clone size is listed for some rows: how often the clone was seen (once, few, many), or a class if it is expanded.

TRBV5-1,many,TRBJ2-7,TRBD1,CASSPRDRNDHEQYF,TGCGCCAGCAGCCCCCGGGACAGGAATGACCACGAGCAGTACTTC
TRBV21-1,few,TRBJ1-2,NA,CASMGGSGYTF,TGTGCCAGCATGGGGGGCAGTGGCTACACCTTC
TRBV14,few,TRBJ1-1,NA,CASSQDDSLRNTEAFF,TGTGCCAGCAGCCAAGATGATTCCTTGAGGAACACTGAAGCTTTCTTT
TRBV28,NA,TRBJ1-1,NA,CATSGLDTEAFF,TGTGCCACGTCGGGGCTCGACACTGAAGCTTTCTTT
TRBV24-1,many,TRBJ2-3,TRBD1,CATSESGTGVADTQYF,TGTGCCACCAGTGAATCCGGGACAGGGGTTGCAGATACGCAGTATTTT
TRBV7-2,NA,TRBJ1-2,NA,CASSFDRLYGYTF,TGTGCCAGCAGCTTCGACAGACTCTATGGCTACACCTTC
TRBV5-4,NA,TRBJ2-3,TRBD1,CASSADRGATDTQYF,TGTGCCAGCAGCGCAGACAGGGGAGCCACAGATACGCAGTATTTT
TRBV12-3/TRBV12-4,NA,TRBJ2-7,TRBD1,CASSRWDRGYEQYF,TGTGCCAGCAGTCGCTGGGACAGGGGGTACGAGCAGTACTTC
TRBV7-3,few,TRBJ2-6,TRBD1,CASSEDRVSSGANVLTF,TGTGCCAGCAGCGAAGACAGGGTTAGCTCTGGGGCCAACGTCCTGACTTTC
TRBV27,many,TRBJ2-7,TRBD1,CASSFRDRAYEQYF,TGTGCCAGCAGCTTCCGGGACAGGGCCTACGAGCAGTACTTC
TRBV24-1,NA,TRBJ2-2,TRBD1,CATGDAGQGTGELFF,TGTGCCACCGGTGATGCGGGACAGGGAACCGGGGAGCTGTTTTTT
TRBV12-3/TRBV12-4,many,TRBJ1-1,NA,CASSLTAEAFF,TGTGCCAGCAGTTTGACAGCTGAAGCTTTCTTT
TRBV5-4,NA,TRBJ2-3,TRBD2,CASSFKSSGSTDTQYF,TGTGCCAGCAGCTTTAAGTCTAGCGGAAGCACAGATACGCAGTATTTT
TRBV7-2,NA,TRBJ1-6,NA,CASSSPPSPLHF,TGTGCCAGCAGCTCCCCCCCTTCCCCCCTCCACTTT
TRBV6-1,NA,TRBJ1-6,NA,CASSAANRLNSPLHF,TGTGCCAGCAGCGCAGCCAATCGGCTCAATTCACCCCTCCACTTT
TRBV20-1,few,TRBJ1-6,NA,CSARPLRVTGTTGSPLHF,TGCAGTGCCCGCCCTTTACGGGTAACCGGGACGACGGGTTCACCCCTCCACTTT
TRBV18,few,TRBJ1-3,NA,CASSLTTGYGNTIYF,TGTGCCAGCTCACTAACGACAGGCTATGGAAACACCATATATTTT
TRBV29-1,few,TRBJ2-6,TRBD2,CSVWLIAGGPSGANVLTF,TGCAGCGTTTGGCTTATCGCGGGGGGCCCTTCTGGGGCCAACGTCCTGACTTTC
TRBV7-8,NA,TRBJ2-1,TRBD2,CASSRPTSGARQFF,TGTGCCAGCAGCCGTCCGACTAGCGGGGCAAGGCAGTTCTTC
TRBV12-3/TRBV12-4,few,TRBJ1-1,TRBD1,CASSLYVTGGLKAFF,TGTGCCAGCAGTTTATATGTGACAGGGGGCTTGAAGGCTTTCTTT
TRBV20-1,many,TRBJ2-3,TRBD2,CSAEGGGPDTQYF,TGCAGTGCTGAGGGCGGGGGGCCAGATACGCAGTATTTT
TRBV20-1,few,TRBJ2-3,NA,CSASRNSLSSTDTQYF,TGCAGTGCTAGTAGAAATAGCCTTTCTAGCACAGATACGCAGTATTTT
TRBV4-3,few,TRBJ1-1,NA,CASSQGVMNTEAFF,TGCGCCAGCAGCCAAGGGGTAATGAACACTGAAGCTTTCTTT
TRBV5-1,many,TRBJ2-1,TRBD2,CASSLRVAGSSYNEQFF,TGCGCCAGCAGCTTGCGGGTAGCGGGGAGCTCCTACAATGAGCAGTTCTTC
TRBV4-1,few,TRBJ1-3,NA,CASSQVGQGSGNTIYF,TGCGCCAGCAGCCAAGTAGGCCAGGGATCTGGAAACACCATATATTTT
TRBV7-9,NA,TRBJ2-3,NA,CASSTGLTDTQYF,TGTGCCAGCAGCACGGGCCTCACAGATACGCAGTATTTT
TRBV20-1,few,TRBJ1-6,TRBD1,CSAEDPGQGSSLHF,TGCAGTGCTGAGGACCCGGGACAGGGCTCGTCCCTCCACTTT
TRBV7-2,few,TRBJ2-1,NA,CASRVEAGSYNEQFF,TGTGCCAGCAGAGTTGAGGCAGGGTCCTACAATGAGCAGTTCTTC
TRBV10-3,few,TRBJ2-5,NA,CAISEVGETQYF,TGTGCCATCAGTGAGGTCGGAGAGACCCAGTACTTC
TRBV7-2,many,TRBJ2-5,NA,CASSPPGRMETQYF,TGTGCCAGCAGCCCTCCGGGACGGATGGAGACCCAGTACTTC
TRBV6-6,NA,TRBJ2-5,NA,CASSYPSQETQYF,TGTGCCAGCAGTTATCCCAGCCAAGAGACCCAGTACTTC